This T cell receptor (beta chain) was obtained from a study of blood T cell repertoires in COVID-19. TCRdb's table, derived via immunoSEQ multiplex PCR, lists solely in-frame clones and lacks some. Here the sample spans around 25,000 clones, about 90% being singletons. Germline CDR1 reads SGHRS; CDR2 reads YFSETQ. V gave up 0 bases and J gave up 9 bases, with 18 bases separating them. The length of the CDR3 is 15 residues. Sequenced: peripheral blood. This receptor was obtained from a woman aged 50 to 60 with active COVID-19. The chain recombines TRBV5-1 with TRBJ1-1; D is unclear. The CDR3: CASSLVPGMEGKAFF. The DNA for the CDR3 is TGCGCCAGCAGCTTGGTTCCGGGAATGGAGGGAAAAGCTTTCTTT.